This T cell receptor (beta chain) was sequenced in a study of cytomegalovirus exposure and HLA in healthy donors. There are a few counts of this clone. Antigen unknown. Both 60 Vbeta primers and 13 Jbeta primers went into the PCR. Profiling relied on immunoSEQ multiplex PCR, and the TCRdb table lists in-frame clones only, not all of them. The sample contains some 85,000 clones, roughly 79% of which appear only once. Study-wide findings and caveats: Across donors, most TCRs were seen rarely, yet some public ones were widespread. Reports showed the classifier diagnosing cytomegalovirus status with high specificity and sensitivity. Data from an earlier analysis indicated that most TCR beta V segments were productive either about 87% or about 30% of the time.

The CDR3 contains 14 residues. Germline CDR1 is WSHSY and CDR2 is SAAADI. With V trimmed by 6 bases and J by 8 bases, 10 bases remained unmatched. The source is a male donor in good health and CMV-seronegative. Sequenced: PBMCs. The rearrangement links TRBV10-2 to TRBJ2-1; 7 bases align to TRBD1. The CDR3 nucleotides are TGCGCCAGCAGCGCCGGGACAGAAATCGATGAGCAGTTCTTC. The encoded protein is CASSAGTEIDEQFF.